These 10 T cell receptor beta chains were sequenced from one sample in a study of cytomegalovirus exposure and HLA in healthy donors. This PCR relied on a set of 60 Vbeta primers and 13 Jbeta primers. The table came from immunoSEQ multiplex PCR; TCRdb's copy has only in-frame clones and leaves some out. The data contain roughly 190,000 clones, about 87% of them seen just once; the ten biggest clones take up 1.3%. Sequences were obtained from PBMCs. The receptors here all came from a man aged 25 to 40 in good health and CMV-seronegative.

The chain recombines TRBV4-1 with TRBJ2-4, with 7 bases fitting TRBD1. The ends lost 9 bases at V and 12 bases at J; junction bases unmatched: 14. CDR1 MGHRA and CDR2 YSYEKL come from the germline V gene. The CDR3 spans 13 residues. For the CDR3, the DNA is TGCGCCAGTAAAGACAGGGCGGCTGGCAGTCAGTACTTC. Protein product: CASKDRAAGSQYF.

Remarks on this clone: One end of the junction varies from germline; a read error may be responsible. The CDR3 protein is CASSLRPGGNEQFF. DNA of the CDR3: TGTGCTAGCAGCTTAAGACCAGGGGGCAATGAGCAGTTCTTC. The J gene is TRBJ2-1, the V gene TRBV7-7; 7 bases match TRBD1. The CDR3 covers 14 residues. The V gene's germline CDR1 is SSHAT and CDR2 FNYEAQ (reference sequence).

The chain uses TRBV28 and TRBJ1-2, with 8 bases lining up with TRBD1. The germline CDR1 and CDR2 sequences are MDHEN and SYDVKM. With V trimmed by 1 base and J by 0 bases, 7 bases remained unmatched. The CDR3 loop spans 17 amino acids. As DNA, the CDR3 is TGTGCCAGCAGTTTATTTATACAGGGGGGTGCTAACTATGGCTACACCTTC. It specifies CASSLFIQGGANYGYTF.

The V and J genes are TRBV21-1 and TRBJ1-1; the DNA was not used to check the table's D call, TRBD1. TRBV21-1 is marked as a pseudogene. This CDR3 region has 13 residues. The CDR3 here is CARLDRATFEAFF. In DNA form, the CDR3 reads TGTGCCAGACTAGACAGGGCGACCTTTGAAGCTTTCTTT.

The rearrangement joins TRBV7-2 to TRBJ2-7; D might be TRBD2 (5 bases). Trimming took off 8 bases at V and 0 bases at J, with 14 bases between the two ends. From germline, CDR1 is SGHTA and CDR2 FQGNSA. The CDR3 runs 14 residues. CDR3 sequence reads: CASSNRGGSYEQYF. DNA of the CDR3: TGTGCCAGCTCCAACCGGGGTGGCTCCTACGAGCAGTACTTC.

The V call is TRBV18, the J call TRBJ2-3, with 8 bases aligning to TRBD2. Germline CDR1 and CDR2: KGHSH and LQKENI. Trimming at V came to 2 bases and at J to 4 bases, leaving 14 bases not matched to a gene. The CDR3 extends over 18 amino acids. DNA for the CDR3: TGTGCCAGCTCACCAATAATGGGACTAGGGGGGAACGCAGATACGCAGTATTTT. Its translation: CASSPIMGLGGNADTQYF.

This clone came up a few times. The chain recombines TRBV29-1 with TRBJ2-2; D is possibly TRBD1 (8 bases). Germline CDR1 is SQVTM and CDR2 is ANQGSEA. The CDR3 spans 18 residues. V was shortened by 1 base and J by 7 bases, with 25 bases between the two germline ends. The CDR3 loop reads CSVEGPLHTGGEFGELFF. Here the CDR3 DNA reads TGCAGCGTTGAAGGTCCACTACACACAGGGGGGGAGTTCGGGGAGCTGTTTTTT.

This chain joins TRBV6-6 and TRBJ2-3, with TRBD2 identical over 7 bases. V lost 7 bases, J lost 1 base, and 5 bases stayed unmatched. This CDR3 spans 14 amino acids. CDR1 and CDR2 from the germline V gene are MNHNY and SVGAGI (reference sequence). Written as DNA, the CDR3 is TGTGCCAGCAATGACGGGAGGCGCACAGATACGCAGTATTTT. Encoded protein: CASNDGRRTDTQYF.

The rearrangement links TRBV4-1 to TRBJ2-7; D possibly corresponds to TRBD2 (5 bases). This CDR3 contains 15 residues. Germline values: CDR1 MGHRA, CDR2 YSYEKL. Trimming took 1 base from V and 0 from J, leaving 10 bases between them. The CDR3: CASSQVAGSSYEQYF. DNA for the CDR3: TGCGCCAGCAGCCAAGTGGCTGGGAGCTCCTACGAGCAGTACTTC.

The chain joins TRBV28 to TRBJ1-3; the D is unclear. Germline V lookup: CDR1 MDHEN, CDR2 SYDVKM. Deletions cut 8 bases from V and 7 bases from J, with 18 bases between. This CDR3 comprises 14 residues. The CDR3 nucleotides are TGTGCCAGCTCCACGGAGGGCAGGTGGAACACCATATATTTT. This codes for CASSTEGRWNTIYF.